The source of this TCR beta chain is a study of CD8+ T cells in alopecia areata. Trimming pared 6 bases from V and 10 bases from J, leaving 18 bases between. Looked up from germline, CDR1 is SQVTM and CDR2 is ANQGSEA. The CDR3 covers 12 residues. The sequencing template was cDNA reverse transcribed from extracted RNA. The protocol was immunoSEQ multiplex PCR, while the TCRdb copy is restricted to in-frame clones and leaves out a portion. The sample carries some 170,000 clones, 50% to 75% recorded once. The receptor comes from a human donor with alopecia areata. Sequenced material: CD4+ T cells sorted from blood, taken at week 0. The chain employs TRBV29-1 and TRBJ1-2; the D is unclear. The DNA for the CDR3 is TGCAGCGTCATTCCGTTTACCGACTCCTACACCTTC. Residues: CSVIPFTDSYTF.